Listed here are 22 T cell receptor beta chains from one sample, sequenced in a study of blood T cell repertoires in COVID-19. Repertoires were generated with immunoSEQ multiplex PCR, while TCRdb's copy carries only in-frame clones and drops some. There are just under 350,000 clones in the sample; over 70% occur only once, and almost 3% lies in the top ten. The sequencing input was peripheral blood. The receptors derive from a man younger than 40 with active or convalescent COVID-19.

The CDR3 bases are TGTGCCAGCAGTCTTACAGGGATCATCTCTGGAAACACCATATATTTT. Translation: CASSLTGIISGNTIYF. The chain is built from TRBV6-6 and TRBJ1-3; D is possibly TRBD1 (6 bases). The CDR3 is 16 residues long. Trimming took off 5 bases at V and 0 bases at J, with 14 bases between the two ends. Germline V lookup: CDR1 MNHNY, CDR2 SVGAGI (reference sequence).

V is TRBV29-1 and J is TRBJ2-7, with 7 bases lining up with TRBD1. This CDR3 is 12 amino acids long. Germline V gives CDR1 SQVTM, CDR2 ANQGSEA. The V gene end was trimmed by 8 bases and the J gene end by 0 bases; junction bases not matched to a gene: 4. The CDR3 coding sequence is TGCAGCCCACAGGGGAGCTCCTACGAGCAGTACTTC. Translated: CSPQGSSYEQYF.

The chain links TRBV20-1 to TRBJ2-7, with D maybe TRBD2 (7 bases). V gave up 3 bases and J gave up 5 bases, with 17 bases separating them. Germline CDR1 reads DFQATT; CDR2 reads SNEGSKA (reference sequence). The CDR3 loop spans 14 amino acids. The DNA of the CDR3 is TGCAGTGCTAGTTACGGGGGGCGCGTCCACGAGCAGTACTTC. Its protein product is CSASYGGRVHEQYF.

The chain carries TRBV6-6 and TRBJ2-7; 7 bases align to TRBD1. The CDR3 is 14 residues long. V lost 0 bases to trimming and J lost 5 bases; unmatched junction nucleotides: 4. Germline assignment: CDR1 MNHNY and CDR2 SVGAGI (reference sequence). Here the CDR3 reads CASSYSRGGHEQYF. In nucleotides, the CDR3 is TGTGCCAGCAGTTACTCGAGAGGGGGCCACGAGCAGTACTTC.

The chain is built from TRBV5-4 and TRBJ1-1; D ambiguous. V lost 6 bases and J 1 base, leaving 10 bases between the germline ends. The CDR3 covers 13 residues. Germline V CDR1 and CDR2: SGHNT, YYREEE (reference sequence). This chain's CDR3 is CASKYPGNTEAFF. CDR3 coding DNA: TGTGCCAGCAAATACCCGGGGAACACTGAAGCTTTCTTT.

This clone came up once. The gene calls are TRBV3-1 (or the pseudogene TRBV3-2) and TRBJ1-1, with 8 bases fitting TRBD1. Germline V gene lookup returns CDR1 LGHDT and CDR2 YNNKEL (reference sequence). This CDR3 has 13 amino acids. V lost 1 base to trimming and J lost 11 bases; unmatched junction nucleotides: 6. Written as DNA, the CDR3 is TGTGCCAGCAGCCAAGTGGCAGGGGGCGAGGCTTTCTTT. Its protein product is CASSQVAGGEAFF.

V usage is TRBV24-1 and J usage is TRBJ2-3; TRBD1 matches at 7 bases. V dropped 4 bases and J dropped 1; count of bases not matched to a gene: 4. This CDR3 is 15 amino acids long. CDR1 and CDR2 from the germline V gene are KGHDR and SFDVKD. CDR3 residues: CATSESGTGTDTQYF. CDR3 nucleotides: TGTGCCACCAGTGAATCCGGGACAGGCACAGATACGCAGTATTTT.

The chain couples TRBV7-3 to TRBJ2-2, with TRBD1 matching 9 bases. This CDR3 region has 15 residues. Germline CDR1 SGHTA, CDR2 FQGTGA. Trimming at V came to 5 bases and at J to 2 bases, leaving 3 bases not matched to a gene. The DNA of the CDR3 is TGTGCCAGCAGCCGGACAGGGGCAAACACCGGGGAGCTGTTTTTT. This codes for CASSRTGANTGELFF.

As concerns this clone: Within the sample, other DNA sequences also encode this same CDR3. The genes are TRBV7-3 and TRBJ2-1, with TRBD2 matching over 10 bases. V shed 3 bases, J shed 2 bases, and the junction held 1 base outside the gene matches. The CDR3 covers 15 residues. The germline V gene has CDR1 SGHTA and CDR2 FQGTGA. The CDR3 DNA follows: TGTGCCAGCAGCTTCACTAGCGGGACCTACAATGAGCAGTTCTTC. Protein product: CASSFTSGTYNEQFF. Combining the CDR3 with reference TRBV7-3 and TRBJ2-1 gives the whole variable domain GAGVSQTPSNKVTEKGKYVELRCDPISGHTALYWYRQSLGQGPEFLIYFQGTGAADDSGLPNDRFFAVRPEGSVSTLKIQRTERGDSAVYLCASSFTSGTYNEQFFGPGTRLTVL.

This chain joins TRBV7-9 and TRBJ2-4; TRBD2 might be the D (5 bases). The CDR3 has 13 amino acids. V was clipped by 8 bases and J by 3 bases, with 11 bases between them. Germline lookup yields CDR1 SEHNR and CDR2 FQNEAQ (reference sequence). The CDR3 here is CASSPGNKNIQYF. The CDR3 DNA sequence: TGTGCCAGCTCCCCCGGGAACAAAAACATTCAGTACTTC.

V gene TRBV5-6 combines with J gene TRBJ2-7; perhaps TRBD1 as D (5 bases). The CDR3 sequence is 13 residues long. The V end was cut by 0 bases, the J end by 4 bases, with 8 bases between. Looked up from germline, CDR1 is SGHDT and CDR2 is YYEEEE. Written as DNA, the CDR3 is TGTGCCAGCAGCTTGGGCAGGGTTTACGAGCAGTACTTC. As protein: CASSLGRVYEQYF.

The chain has TRBV11-1 and TRBJ1-2; no clear D. The V gene's germline CDR1 is SGHAT and CDR2 FQDESV (reference sequence). The CDR3 contains 13 residues. V was shortened by 6 bases and J by 3 bases, with 11 bases between the two germline ends. The CDR3 bases are TGTGCCAGCAGTCCCGCGGGCGACTATGGCTACACCTTC. Its translation: CASSPAGDYGYTF. Full variable domain (missing parts from reference TRBV11-1 and TRBJ1-2): EAEVAQSPRYKITEKSQAVAFWCDPISGHATLYWYRQILGQGPELLVQFQDESVVDDSQLPKDRFSAERLKGVDSTLKIQPAELGDSAMYLCASSPAGDYGYTFGSGTRLTVV.

This clone was observed once. This chain's CDR3 is CATFGSYGYTF. DNA for the CDR3: TGTGCCACCTTCGGGAGCTATGGCTACACCTTC. This chain links TRBV28 with TRBJ1-2, with D unresolved. Germline V gene data show CDR1 as MDHEN and CDR2 as SYDVKM. There are 11 residues in the CDR3. Trimming pared 10 bases from V and 4 bases from J, leaving 10 bases between.

The J gene is TRBJ1-4, the V gene TRBV6-5; D is possibly TRBD1 (6 bases). Trimming left V 6 bases short and J 8 bases short, with 19 bases between. The CDR3 totals 15 residues. Per the germline V gene, CDR1 is MNHEY and CDR2 is SVGAGI. CDR3 in amino acids: CASSSGLGAEEKLFF. Written as DNA, the CDR3 is TGTGCCAGCAGCTCTGGTCTGGGGGCCGAAGAAAAACTGTTTTTT.

The chain links TRBV7-2 to TRBJ2-3; 8 bases match TRBD2. CDR1 SGHTA and CDR2 FQGNSA come from the germline V gene. The CDR3 runs to 17 residues. After removal of 3 bases from V and 0 bases from J, the junction contained 8 bases not matched to a gene. The CDR3 loop reads CASSFLTSASSTDTQYF. The CDR3 nucleotides read TGTGCCAGCAGCTTCCTGACTAGCGCCTCTAGCACAGATACGCAGTATTTT.

V gene TRBV4-1 combines with J gene TRBJ2-7, with 8 bases lining up with TRBD1. Germline values: CDR1 MGHRA, CDR2 YSYEKL. V dropped 3 bases and J dropped 0; count of bases not matched to a gene: 4. CDR3 length: 15 residues. CDR3 sequence (DNA): TGCGCCAGCAGCCATCTAACAGGGGGCTCCTACGAGCAGTACTTC. This encodes CASSHLTGGSYEQYF.

This clone came up many times. This chain links TRBV6-1 with TRBJ1-1, with D maybe TRBD1 (6 bases). The CDR3 is 13 residues long. V lost 2 bases to trimming and J lost 11 bases, with 15 bases between them. CDR1 is MNHNS and CDR2 is SASEGT in the germline V gene. CDR3 loop: CASSEPVQGMAFF. CDR3 in DNA: TGTGCCAGCAGTGAACCTGTGCAGGGGATGGCTTTCTTT.

The chain combines TRBV30 with TRBJ1-4; no clear D gene. V lost 4 bases, J lost 0 bases, and 15 bases lay in between. The V gene's germline CDR1 is GTSNPN and CDR2 SVGIG (reference sequence). The CDR3 spans 16 residues. The chain's CDR3 is CAWTPFGPATNEKLFF. The CDR3 region has the DNA TGTGCCTGGACCCCATTTGGCCCTGCAACTAATGAAAAACTGTTTTTT.

This clone has a handful of counts. The V call is TRBV9, the J call TRBJ1-4; TRBD1 aligns across 7 bases. The CDR3 has 13 residues. The V segment lost 6 bases and the J segment 8 bases; nucleotides outside the gene matches: 7. Germline V gene sequence: CDR1 SGDLS, CDR2 YYNGEE. CDR3 DNA sequence: TGTGCCAGCAACGACAGGGATGGCGAAAAACTGTTTTTT. This gives the protein CASNDRDGEKLFF.

The gene calls are TRBV18 and TRBJ2-3; maybe TRBD1 (6 bases). This CDR3 comprises 11 residues. The ends were cut back, 8 bases at V and 9 bases at J, with 12 bases in the middle. Germline V gene data show CDR1 as KGHSH and CDR2 as LQKENI. The CDR3 sequence is CASATGGTQYF. CDR3 coding DNA: TGTGCCAGCGCGACAGGAGGCACGCAGTATTTT.

By proportion, this clone is medium-sized. The V and J genes are TRBV19 and TRBJ2-2, with a tentative D call TRBD1 (6 bases). The germline V gene has CDR1 LNHDA and CDR2 SQIVND (reference sequence). Trimming took 8 bases from V and 2 from J, leaving 15 bases between them. This CDR3 spans 15 amino acids. The CDR3 coding sequence is TGTGCCAGTGACCTCCAGGGGACAAACACCGGGGAGCTGTTTTTT. It is translated as CASDLQGTNTGELFF.

The V and J genes are TRBV12-3 or TRBV12-4 and TRBJ1-1; the D gene is possibly TRBD1 (5 bases). Trimming removed 7 bases from V and 2 bases from J, with 8 bases in between. This CDR3 has 12 residues. CDR3 in amino acids: CASKGVNTEAFF. DNA of the CDR3: TGTGCCAGCAAAGGGGTAAACACTGAAGCTTTCTTT.